A selection of T cell receptor beta chains follows, all from one sample in a study of response to subunit inactivated influenza vaccine. Using its own MiXCR run on the RT-PCR reads, TCRdb lists one record per CDR3 protein. The top ten clones hold around 10% of a sample with 630,000 or so distinct CDR3 sequences, about 15% of them seen once. Specimen: PBMCs from blood, collected about 13 days after vaccination. The receptors here all came from a man over 45 who received an inactivated influenza vaccine. Each CDR3 is given with its conserved first and last residue. Each record gives: V gene, J gene, D gene, clone size, CDR3 protein, CDR3 DNA. D genes are given only for firm matches. Clone size is not always given. Where it is, it says once, few, many or a class for expanded clones.

TRBV5-1,TRBJ2-1,-,-,CASRVVPGYNEQFF,TGCGCCAGCAGGGTGGTTCCGGGGTACAATGAGCAGTTCTTC
TRBV4-1,TRBJ2-7,-,-,CASSQGRQTDSYEQYF,TGCGCCAGCAGCCAAGGGAGGCAGACAGACTCCTACGAGCAGTACTTC
TRBV3-1,TRBJ1-5,TRBD1,-,CASSQDLCDRVLYQPQHF,TGTGCCAGCAGCCAAGATCTGTGCGACAGGGTCCTTTATCAGCCCCAGCATTTT
TRBV12-3/TRBV12-4,TRBJ2-1,TRBD2,-,CASTPGLAVIYNEQFF,TGTGCCAGCACCCCAGGACTAGCGGTGATCTACAATGAGCAGTTCTTC
TRBV4-2,TRBJ1-5,-,few,CASSQWSAANQPQHF,TGTGCCAGCAGCCAATGGTCGGCCGCCAATCAGCCCCAGCATTTT
TRBV6-5,TRBJ2-7,-,few,CASSYSSGRVYEQYF,TGTGCCAGCAGTTACTCCTCTGGCAGGGTCTACGAGCAGTACTTC
TRBV5-1,TRBJ2-7,-,few,CASSLGSPGTYEQYF,TGCGCCAGCAGCTTGGGGTCCCCCGGGACCTACGAGCAGTACTTC
TRBV18,TRBJ2-3,-,-,CASSPPSYSTDTQYF,TGTGCCAGCTCACCACCGTCATATAGCACAGATACGCAGTATTTT
TRBV28,TRBJ2-5,TRBD2,-,CATGLAGAETQYF,TGTGCCACGGGGCTAGCGGGCGCAGAGACCCAGTACTTC
TRBV2,TRBJ2-2,-,-,CASSVRTNTGELFF,TGTGCCAGCAGTGTTCGCACGAACACCGGGGAGCTGTTTTTT
TRBV10-1,TRBJ2-7,-,once,CASSPSPVYEQYF,TGCGCCAGCAGTCCCTCGCCAGTCTACGAGCAGTACTTC
TRBV12-3/TRBV12-4,TRBJ2-7,-,-,CASSTSSPYEQYF,TGTGCCAGCAGCACATCCAGTCCCTACGAGCAGTACTTC
TRBV7-9,TRBJ1-5,-,few,CASSLEEDQPQHF,TGTGCCAGCAGCTTAGAGGAAGATCAGCCCCAGCATTTT
TRBV9,TRBJ2-3,-,few,CASSPSPQDDTQYF,TGTGCCAGCAGCCCCAGCCCTCAGGATGATACGCAGTATTTT
TRBV28,TRBJ2-3,TRBD1,-,CASSLWDRADTQYF,TGTGCCAGCAGTTTATGGGACAGGGCTGATACGCAGTATTTT
TRBV20-1,TRBJ2-3,-,-,CSAGWGTQYF,TGCAGTGCCGGATGGGGTACGCAGTATTTT
TRBV27,TRBJ2-7,TRBD2,many,CASSPLAGGPYEQYF,TGTGCCAGCAGTCCCCTAGCGGGAGGGCCCTACGAGCAGTACTTC
TRBV12-3/TRBV12-4,TRBJ2-7,TRBD2,many,CASSLGIAGGEGEQYF,TGTGCCAGCAGTTTAGGGATAGCGGGAGGGGAAGGCGAGCAGTACTTC
TRBV29-1,TRBJ2-3,TRBD1,few,CSVGVTGGGTDTQYF,TGCAGCGTTGGGGTAACAGGGGGCGGAACAGATACGCAGTATTTT
TRBV20-1,TRBJ1-1,-,few,CSAQREGPRTEAFF,TGCAGTGCCCAAAGGGAGGGACCACGGACTGAAGCTTTCTTT
TRBV12-3/TRBV12-4,TRBJ2-2,-,few,CASPNPGRTGELFF,TGTGCCAGCCCCAACCCTGGACGCACCGGGGAGCTGTTTTTT
TRBV7-9,TRBJ2-7,TRBD1,-,CASSYRPGQGTKQYF,TGTGCCAGCAGCTATCGGCCAGGACAGGGTACGAAGCAGTACTTC